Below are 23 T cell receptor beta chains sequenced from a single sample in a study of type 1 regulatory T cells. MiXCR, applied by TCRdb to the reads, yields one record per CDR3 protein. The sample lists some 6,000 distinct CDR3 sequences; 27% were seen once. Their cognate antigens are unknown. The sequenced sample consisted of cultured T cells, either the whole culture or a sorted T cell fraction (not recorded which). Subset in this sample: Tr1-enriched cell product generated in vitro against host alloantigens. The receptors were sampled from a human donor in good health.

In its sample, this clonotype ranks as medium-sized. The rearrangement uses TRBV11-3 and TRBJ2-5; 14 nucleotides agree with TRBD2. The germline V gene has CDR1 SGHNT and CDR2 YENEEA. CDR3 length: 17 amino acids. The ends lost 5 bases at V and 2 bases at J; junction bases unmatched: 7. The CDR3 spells CASSLGTSGSSQETQYF. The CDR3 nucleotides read TGTGCCAGCAGCCTTGGGACTAGCGGGAGTAGTCAAGAGACCCAGTACTTC.

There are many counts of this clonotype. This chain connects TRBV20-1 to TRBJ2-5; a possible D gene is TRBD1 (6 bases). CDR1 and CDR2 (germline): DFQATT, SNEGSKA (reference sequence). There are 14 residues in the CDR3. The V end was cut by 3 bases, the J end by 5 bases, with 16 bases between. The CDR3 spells CSASRGRQEETQYF. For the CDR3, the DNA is TGCAGTGCTAGTCGGGGACGACAGGAGGAGACCCAGTACTTC.

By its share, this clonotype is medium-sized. The CDR3 sequence: CSVALGAKWNRRIDTQYF. The CDR3 DNA is TGCAGCGTTGCCCTCGGTGCGAAGTGGAATAGACGGATAGATACGCAGTATTTT. This rearrangement joins TRBV29-1 to TRBJ2-3; D unresolved. From germline, CDR1 is SQVTM and CDR2 ANQGSEA. This CDR3 comprises 18 residues. V dropped 4 bases and J dropped 5 bases, with 28 bases sitting between them.

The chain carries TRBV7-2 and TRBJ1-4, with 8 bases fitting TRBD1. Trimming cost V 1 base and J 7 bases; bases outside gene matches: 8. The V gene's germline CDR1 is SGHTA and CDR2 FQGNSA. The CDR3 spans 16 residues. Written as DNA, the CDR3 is TGTGCCAGCAGCTTAGTTCGCAGGACAGGGTTTGAAAAACTGTTTTTT. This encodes CASSLVRRTGFEKLFF. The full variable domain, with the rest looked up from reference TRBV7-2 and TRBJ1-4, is GAGVSQSPSNKVTEKGKDVELRCDPISGHTALYWYRQSLGQGLEFLIYFQGNSAPDKSGLPSDRFSAERTGGSVSTLTIQRTQQEDSAVYLCASSLVRRTGFEKLFFGSGTQLSVL.

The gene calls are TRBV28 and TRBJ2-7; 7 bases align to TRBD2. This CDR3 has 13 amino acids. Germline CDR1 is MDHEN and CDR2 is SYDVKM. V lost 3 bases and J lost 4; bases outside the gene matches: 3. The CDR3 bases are TGTGCCAGCAGTTTTGCGGGAGATTACGAGCAGTACTTC. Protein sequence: CASSFAGDYEQYF.

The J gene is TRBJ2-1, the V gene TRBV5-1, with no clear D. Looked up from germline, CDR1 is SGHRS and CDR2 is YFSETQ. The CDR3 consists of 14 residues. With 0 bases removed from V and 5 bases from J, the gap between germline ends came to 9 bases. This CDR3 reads CASSLVGIDNEQFF. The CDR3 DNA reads TGCGCCAGCAGCTTGGTTGGCATCGACAATGAGCAGTTCTTC.

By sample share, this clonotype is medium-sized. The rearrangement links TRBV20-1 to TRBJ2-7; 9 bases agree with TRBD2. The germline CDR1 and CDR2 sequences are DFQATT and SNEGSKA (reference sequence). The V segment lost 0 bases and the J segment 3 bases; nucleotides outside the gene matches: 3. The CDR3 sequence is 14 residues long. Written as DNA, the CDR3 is TGCAGTGCTAGAGAGGGGACTAGCAGCTACGAGCAGTACTTC. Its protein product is CSAREGTSSYEQYF.

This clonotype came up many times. This CDR3 reads CASSPLGSPEETQYF. The DNA for the CDR3 is TGTGCCAGCAGTCCACTTGGTAGCCCGGAAGAGACCCAGTACTTC. V and J are TRBV28 and TRBJ2-5; D unclear. The ends were cut back, 5 bases at V and 3 bases at J, with 16 bases in the middle. CDR1 and CDR2 from the germline V gene are MDHEN and SYDVKM. The CDR3 has 15 amino acids.

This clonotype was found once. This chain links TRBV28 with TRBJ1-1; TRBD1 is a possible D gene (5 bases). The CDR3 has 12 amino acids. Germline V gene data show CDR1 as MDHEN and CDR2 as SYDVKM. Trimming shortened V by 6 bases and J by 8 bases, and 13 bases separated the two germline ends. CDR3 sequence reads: CASRVFRGEAFF. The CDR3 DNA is TGTGCCAGCAGAGTATTCCGGGGGGAAGCTTTCTTT.

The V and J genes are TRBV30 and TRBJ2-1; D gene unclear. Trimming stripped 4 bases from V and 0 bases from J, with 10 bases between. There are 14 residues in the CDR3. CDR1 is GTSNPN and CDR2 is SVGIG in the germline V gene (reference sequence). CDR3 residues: CAWTPPISYNEQFF. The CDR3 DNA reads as TGTGCCTGGACCCCCCCTATCTCCTACAATGAGCAGTTCTTC.

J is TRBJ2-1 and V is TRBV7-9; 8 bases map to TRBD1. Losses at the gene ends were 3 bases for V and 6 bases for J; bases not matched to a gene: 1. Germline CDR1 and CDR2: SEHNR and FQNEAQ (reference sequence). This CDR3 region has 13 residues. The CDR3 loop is CASSFTGGNEQFF. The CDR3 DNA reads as TGTGCCAGCAGCTTCACAGGGGGCAATGAGCAGTTCTTC.

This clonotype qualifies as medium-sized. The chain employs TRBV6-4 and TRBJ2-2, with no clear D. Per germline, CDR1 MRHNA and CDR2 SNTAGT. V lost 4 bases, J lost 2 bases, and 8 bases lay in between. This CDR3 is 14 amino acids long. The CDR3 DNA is TGTGCCAGCAGTGCCGACTCCAACACCGGGGAGCTGTTTTTT. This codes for CASSADSNTGELFF.

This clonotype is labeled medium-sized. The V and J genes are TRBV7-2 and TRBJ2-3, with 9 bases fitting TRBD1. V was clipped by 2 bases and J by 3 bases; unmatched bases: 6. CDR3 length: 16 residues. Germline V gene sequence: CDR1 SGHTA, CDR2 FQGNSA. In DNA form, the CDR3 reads TGTGCCAGCAGCTTACTACAGGGGGCGGGTACAGATACGCAGTATTTT. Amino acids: CASSLLQGAGTDTQYF.

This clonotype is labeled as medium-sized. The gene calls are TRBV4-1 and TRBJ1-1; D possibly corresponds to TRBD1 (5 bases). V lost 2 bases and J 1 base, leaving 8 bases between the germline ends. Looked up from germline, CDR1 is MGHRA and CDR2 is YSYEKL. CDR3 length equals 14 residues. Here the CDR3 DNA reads TGCGCCAGCAGCCAACTAGGGACGAACACTGAAGCTTTCTTT. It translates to CASSQLGTNTEAFF.

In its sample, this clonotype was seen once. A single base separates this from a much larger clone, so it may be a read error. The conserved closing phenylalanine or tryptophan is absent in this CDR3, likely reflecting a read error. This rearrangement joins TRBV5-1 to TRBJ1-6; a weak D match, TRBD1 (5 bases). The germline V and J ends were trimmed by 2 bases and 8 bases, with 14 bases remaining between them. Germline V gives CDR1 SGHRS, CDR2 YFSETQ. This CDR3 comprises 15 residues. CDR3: CASSFGRAGDSPLHL. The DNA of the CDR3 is TGCGCCAGCAGCTTCGGCAGGGCCGGTGATTCACCCCTCCACCTT.

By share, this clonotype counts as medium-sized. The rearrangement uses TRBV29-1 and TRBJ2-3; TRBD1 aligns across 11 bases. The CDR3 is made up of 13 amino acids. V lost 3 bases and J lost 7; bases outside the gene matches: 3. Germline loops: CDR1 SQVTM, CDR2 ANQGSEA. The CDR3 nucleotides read TGCAGCGTTGATGGACAGGGGGCATATACGCAGTATTTT. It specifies CSVDGQGAYTQYF.

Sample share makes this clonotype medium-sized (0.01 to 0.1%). The CDR3 region is CAWSLKTAYYGYTF. CDR3 bases: TGTGCCTGGAGTCTCAAGACTGCTTACTATGGCTACACCTTC. The chain uses TRBV30 and TRBJ1-2, with D uncertain. V gave up 2 bases and J gave up 3 bases, with 13 bases separating them. Germline V gene lookup returns CDR1 GTSNPN and CDR2 SVGIG (reference sequence). The CDR3 runs to 14 residues.

The CDR3 is CASGPFGNQPQHF. The CDR3 coding sequence is TGTGCCAGCGGACCTTTTGGGAATCAGCCCCAGCATTTT. The V and J genes are TRBV9 and TRBJ1-5; D unresolved. The V end was cut by 7 bases, the J end by 4 bases, with 12 bases between. Germline V lookup: CDR1 SGDLS, CDR2 YYNGEE. The CDR3 sequence is 13 residues long.

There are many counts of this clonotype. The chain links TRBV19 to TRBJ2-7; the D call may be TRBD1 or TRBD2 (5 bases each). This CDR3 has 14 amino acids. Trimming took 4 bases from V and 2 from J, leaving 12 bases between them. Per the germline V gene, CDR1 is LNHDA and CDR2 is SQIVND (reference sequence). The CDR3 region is CASSKRDGAYEQYF. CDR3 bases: TGTGCCAGTAGTAAACGGGACGGCGCCTACGAGCAGTACTTC.

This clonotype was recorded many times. In DNA form, the CDR3 reads TGTGCCAGCAGCTTAGGGACTAGCGGGAGTAAGGAGACCCAGTACTTC. Translation gives CASSLGTSGSKETQYF. The chain employs TRBV7-6 and TRBJ2-5; 13 bases fit TRBD2. The CDR3 extends over 16 amino acids. Trimming removed 1 base from V and 5 bases from J; junction bases left unmatched: 4. Germline V lookup: CDR1 SGHVS, CDR2 FNYEAQ.

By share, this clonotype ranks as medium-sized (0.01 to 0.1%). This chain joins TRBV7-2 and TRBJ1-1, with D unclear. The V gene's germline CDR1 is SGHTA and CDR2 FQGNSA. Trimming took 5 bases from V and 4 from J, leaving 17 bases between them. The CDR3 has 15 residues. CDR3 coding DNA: TGTGCCAGCAGCCGAGCGGAAGGGTTAGGCACTGAAGCTTTCTTT. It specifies CASSRAEGLGTEAFF.

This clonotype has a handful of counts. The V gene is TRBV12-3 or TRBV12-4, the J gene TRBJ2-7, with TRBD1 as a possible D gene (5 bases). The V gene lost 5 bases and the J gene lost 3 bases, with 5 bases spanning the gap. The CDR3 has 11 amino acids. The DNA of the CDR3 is TGTGCCAGCAGTACAGGCTACGAGCAGTACTTC. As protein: CASSTGYEQYF.

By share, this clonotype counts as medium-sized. The CDR3 spells CSAIGEPQHF. The CDR3 DNA reads TGCAGTGCTATTGGAGAGCCCCAGCATTTT. The rearrangement joins TRBV20-1 to TRBJ1-5; D unclear. The CDR3 is 10 amino acids. Germline assignment: CDR1 DFQATT and CDR2 SNEGSKA (reference sequence). Trimming shortened V by 4 bases and J by 8 bases, and 6 bases separated the two germline ends.